The clone carrying this T cell receptor (beta chain) came up a few times. Its antigen is not known. The source of the sample is a study of cytomegalovirus exposure and HLA in healthy donors. Study summary: In a later analysis, it was reported that the 90 to 150 validation repertoires had been produced on the same platform as the 700 or so repertoires belonging to the first cohort. Broader study findings: Specific recognition of CMV antigens was confirmed in vitro for three chains (all CMV-associated). First-cohort TCR clusters were later found to tend to co-occur in the approximately 120 validation repertoires.

The method was immunoSEQ multiplex PCR; TCRdb's version includes in-frame clones alone and lacks a portion of them. The sample records about 140,000 clones, roughly nine tenths being singletons. CDR1 MDHEN and CDR2 SYDVKM come from the germline V gene. The CDR3 has 15 residues. V lost 4 bases and J lost 11, with 20 bases in between. The chain carries TRBV28 and TRBJ1-4; perhaps TRBD1 as D (5 bases). This TCR derives from a man between 18 and 29 years old in good health and CMV-seronegative. The sample was PBMCs. CDR3 in DNA: TGTGCCAGCAGTTCCGGACAAGGAGGGAGGTCGAAACTGTTTTTT. Translated: CASSSGQGGRSKLFF.